This T cell receptor beta chain was recorded in a study of early T cells in non-severe SARS-CoV-2 infection. Study information: The study sequenced bulk RNA from unsorted whole blood, with chains unpaired. Study outcomes and limitations: Matching results from VDJdb favored anti-spike CD8 responses, leaving private and CD4 specificities undetected.

The germline CDR1 and CDR2 sequences are DFQATT and SNEGSKA (reference sequence). V dropped 1 base and J dropped 2 bases, with 11 bases sitting between them. This CDR3 has 14 amino acids. Researchers attached unique molecular identifiers to individual cDNA molecules. A single record per CDR3 protein comes from TCRdb applying MiXCR to the 5' RACE reads. The sample holds around 45,000 distinct CDR3 sequences; 6% to 8.5% are singletons and the top ten take 6.5% to 8.5%. In regard to this clonotype: What it binds is unknown.

The V and J genes are TRBV20-1 and TRBJ1-2, with no clear D. This clonotype was sampled from an adult who was a healthcare worker with PCR-confirmed SARS-CoV-2 infection or an uninfected control (not recorded which). What was sequenced was whole blood. CDR3 protein: CSARVVGANYGYTF. CDR3 DNA: TGCAGTGCTAGAGTAGTCGGCGCAAACTATGGCTACACCTTC.